One sample yielded the 28 T cell receptor beta chains listed below, sequenced in a study of graft-versus-host responses after intestinal transplantation. The protocol was immunoSEQ multiplex PCR, while the TCRdb copy is restricted to in-frame clones and leaves out a portion. The table has about 21,000 clones, roughly 92% seen once. This specimen consisted of PBMCs, obtained about 37 weeks after intestinal transplant. Source of these receptors: a human patient who received an intestinal transplant, so some T cells may come from the graft donor.

The chain carries TRBV29-1 and TRBJ2-5; no definite D call. The germline CDR1 and CDR2 sequences are SQVTM and ANQGSEA. The germline V and J ends were trimmed by 1 base and 1 base, with 16 bases remaining between them. The CDR3 is 16 amino acids. The CDR3 DNA follows: TGCAGCGTTGAAGCTCCGTTAACGGGCCCCCAAGAGACCCAGTACTTC. Residues: CSVEAPLTGPQETQYF.

The chain combines TRBV28 with TRBJ2-1, with D uncertain. Trimming cost V 2 bases and J 11 bases, with 34 bases left between them. The CDR3 covers 20 residues. The germline V gene has CDR1 MDHEN and CDR2 SYDVKM. CDR3 nucleotides: TGTGCCAGCAGTTTAACAGTGGGTCCAATACCCCGATTAATTGTCCCGCAGCAGTTCTTC. This translates into CASSLTVGPIPRLIVPQQFF.

The chain is built from TRBV19 and TRBJ2-1, with D perhaps matching TRBD1 (5 bases). This CDR3 has 14 amino acids. Germline V gene data show CDR1 as LNHDA and CDR2 as SQIVND (reference sequence). The germline V and J ends were trimmed by 7 bases and 4 bases, with 14 bases remaining between them. CDR3: CASNLRADYNEQFF. CDR3 nucleotide sequence: TGTGCCAGTAACCTCAGGGCAGATTACAATGAGCAGTTCTTC.

The table lists this clone with a count of one. The rearrangement joins TRBV6-6 to TRBJ2-1; D remains ambiguous. The length of the CDR3 is 12 residues. V shed 4 bases and J shed 9 bases, with 10 bases lying between them. The germline V gene has CDR1 MNHNY and CDR2 SVGAGI (reference sequence). The CDR3 DNA follows: TGTGCCAGCAGTTTTCCGGCTTTTGAGCAGTTCTTC. It yields the protein CASSFPAFEQFF.

The J gene is TRBJ1-2, the V gene TRBV6-6, with D unresolved. The germline V gene has CDR1 MNHNY and CDR2 SVGAGI (reference sequence). The CDR3 has 11 residues. V was cut by 5 bases and J by 2 bases, with 3 bases left in between. For the CDR3, the DNA is TGTGCCAGCAGTGACAACTATGGCTACACCTTC. Protein: CASSDNYGYTF.

The rearrangement uses TRBV27 and TRBJ2-1; 7 bases are a match to TRBD2. CDR1 and CDR2 from the germline V gene are MNHEY and SMNVEV (reference sequence). The CDR3 runs 17 residues. Unmatched junction bases numbered 16, after V lost 5 bases and J lost 6 bases. The chain's CDR3 is CASSPIQRGVDGNEQFF. The CDR3 DNA reads TGTGCCAGCAGTCCTATCCAGCGGGGAGTCGATGGCAATGAGCAGTTCTTC.

The chain carries TRBV28 and TRBJ2-7; 7 bases agree with TRBD1. With 8 bases clipped from V and 1 base from J, the junction kept 11 bases outside the gene matches. CDR3 length: 15 amino acids. Per germline, CDR1 MDHEN and CDR2 SYDVKM. The DNA for the CDR3 is TGTGCCAGCGTTGGCATACAGGGGTTATCCTACGAGCAGTACTTC. Encoded protein: CASVGIQGLSYEQYF. The entire variable domain, with the rest obtained from reference TRBV28 and TRBJ2-7, is as follows: DVKVTQSSRYLVKRTGEKVFLECVQDMDHENMFWYRQDPGLGLRLIYFSYDVKMKEKGDIPEGYSVSREKKERFSLILESASTNQTSMYLCASVGIQGLSYEQYFGPGTRLTVT.

The chain joins TRBV7-9 to TRBJ2-2, with unresolved D. The germline V and J ends were trimmed by 6 bases and 0 bases, with 5 bases remaining between them. Germline values: CDR1 SEHNR, CDR2 FQNEAQ (reference sequence). The CDR3 length is 13 residues. The DNA for the CDR3 is TGTGCCAGCAGACCACCGAACACCGGGGAGCTGTTTTTT. The encoded protein is CASRPPNTGELFF.

This chain joins TRBV10-1 and TRBJ1-4; 9 nucleotides agree with TRBD1. The CDR3 contains 15 residues. V gave up 9 bases and J gave up 0 bases; unmatched junction bases: 5. CDR1 is WNHNN and CDR2 is SYGVQD in the germline V gene (reference sequence). The CDR3 loop is CARGTGISTNEKLFF. In DNA form, the CDR3 reads TGCGCCAGGGGGACAGGGATTTCAACTAATGAAAAACTGTTTTTT.

V usage is TRBV27 and J usage is TRBJ2-2, with 8 bases lining up with TRBD1. J lost 5 bases, V lost 6 bases, and 14 bases had no gene match. Germline CDR1 and CDR2: MNHEY and SMNVEV (reference sequence). CDR3 size: 17 residues. The CDR3 sequence is CASSLPYRQGPTGELFF. In DNA, the CDR3 is TGTGCCAGCAGCTTACCCTATCGACAGGGGCCTACCGGGGAGCTGTTTTTT.

The chain joins TRBV4-1 to TRBJ1-1, with a weak D call TRBD1 (5 bases). V was pared by 0 bases and J by 1 base, with 12 bases between. The CDR3 consists of 16 residues. CDR1 is MGHRA, CDR2 YSYEKL, per germline. The CDR3 protein is CASSQEGWGSNTEAFF. In DNA, the CDR3 is TGCGCCAGCAGCCAAGAGGGTTGGGGGTCGAACACTGAAGCTTTCTTT.

V and J are TRBV27 and TRBJ2-7, with D unclear. V lost 10 bases to trimming and J lost 1 base, with 11 bases between them. The CDR3 is 12 residues long. Germline V gene lookup returns CDR1 MNHEY and CDR2 SMNVEV (reference sequence). The CDR3 nucleotides read TGTGCCACCCCTGAAAGTTCCTACGAGCAGTACTTC. Residues: CATPESSYEQYF.

V is TRBV27 and J is TRBJ2-5; 8 nucleotides line up with TRBD2. The CDR3 spans 15 residues. V shed 2 bases, J shed 4 bases, and the junction held 6 bases outside the gene matches. From germline, CDR1 is MNHEY and CDR2 SMNVEV (reference sequence). This CDR3 reads CASSLGREVGETQYF. CDR3 DNA sequence: TGTGCCAGCAGTTTAGGGCGGGAGGTCGGAGAGACCCAGTACTTC.

By frequency in the sample, this clone is medium-sized. This chain joins TRBV11-3 and TRBJ1-2, with unresolved D. CDR3 length: 17 residues. Germline CDR1 SGHNT, CDR2 YENEEA. V lost 3 bases, J lost 2 bases, and 19 bases lay in between. The chain's CDR3 is CASSLRNSPTPNYGYTF. The CDR3 DNA reads TGTGCCAGCAGCTTGAGAAACAGTCCCACACCGAACTATGGCTACACCTTC.

The chain combines TRBV5-1 with TRBJ1-2; D unclear. This CDR3 is built from 15 residues. Germline CDR1 is SGHRS and CDR2 is YFSETQ. The V end was cut by 0 bases, the J end by 3 bases, with 12 bases between. The CDR3 coding sequence is TGCGCCAGCAGCTTGGACAGCGAAGGGTACTATGGCTACACCTTC. It codes for CASSLDSEGYYGYTF.

This rearrangement joins TRBV29-1 to TRBJ1-5; possible D gene TRBD1, 6 bases. The CDR3 totals 12 residues. Germline V lookup: CDR1 SQVTM, CDR2 ANQGSEA. Trimming removed 4 bases at V and 4 bases at J, with 8 bases between. CDR3 sequence reads: CSVGQANQPQHF. The CDR3 nucleotides read TGCAGCGTTGGACAGGCTAATCAGCCCCAGCATTTT.

The chain recombines TRBV11-2 with TRBJ1-2, with TRBD1 matching 7 bases. The CDR3 consists of 15 residues. Germline V CDR1 and CDR2: SGHAT, FQNNGV. The V and J ends lost 1 base and 5 bases, in that order; junction bases with no gene match: 7. CDR3 sequence reads: CASSLVGGQSYGYTF. The DNA of the CDR3 is TGTGCCAGCAGCTTAGTGGGGGGACAGTCGTATGGCTACACCTTC.

This clone appeared once. The V gene is TRBV7-9, the J gene TRBJ2-7; D is unclear. Per germline, CDR1 SEHNR and CDR2 FQNEAQ (reference sequence). This CDR3 is built from 12 residues. V was cut by 2 bases and J by 5 bases, with 7 bases left in between. CDR3 residues: CASSLINDEQYF. The CDR3 DNA is TGTGCCAGCAGCTTAATCAATGACGAGCAGTACTTC.

The rearrangement links TRBV5-1 to TRBJ1-3, with D unresolved. V was trimmed by 4 bases and J by 3 bases, leaving 14 bases between them. The germline gives CDR1 SGHRS, CDR2 YFSETQ. This CDR3 contains 15 residues. The CDR3 loop reads CASSEDDPLGNTIYF. The DNA for the CDR3 is TGCGCCAGCAGCGAGGACGATCCTCTTGGAAACACCATATATTTT.

The V call is TRBV18, the J call TRBJ1-1; 8 nucleotides align to TRBD1. With 3 bases clipped from V and 5 bases from J, the junction kept 8 bases outside the gene matches. Germline V lookup: CDR1 KGHSH, CDR2 LQKENI. There are 15 residues in the CDR3. CDR3 in DNA: TGTGCCAGCTCACCGCTCGACAGGGGAGGGACTGAAGCTTTCTTT. It translates to CASSPLDRGGTEAFF.

V gene TRBV27 combines with J gene TRBJ2-7; 7 bases are a match to TRBD2. Germline V lookup: CDR1 MNHEY, CDR2 SMNVEV (reference sequence). With 3 bases clipped from V and 4 bases from J, the junction kept 6 bases outside the gene matches. The CDR3 totals 14 residues. CDR3 amino acids: CASSFRGSGYEQYF. The CDR3, as DNA: TGTGCCAGCAGTTTCCGCGGGAGTGGGTACGAGCAGTACTTC.

This sequence joins TRBV6-5 and TRBJ2-2; TRBD2 matches at 8 bases. V lost 4 bases and J lost 5; bases outside the gene matches: 6. The CDR3 loop spans 15 amino acids. Germline lookup yields CDR1 MNHEY and CDR2 SVGAGI. CDR3 bases: TGTGCCAGCAGTTCCCCGCGGGGGGCGACCGGGGAGCTGTTTTTT. Amino acid sequence: CASSSPRGATGELFF.

This rearrangement joins TRBV6-5 to TRBJ2-1; D is undetermined. Germline V lookup: CDR1 MNHEY, CDR2 SVGAGI. This CDR3 is 13 amino acids long. Trimming left V 2 bases short and J 9 bases short, with 11 bases between. CDR3 coding DNA: TGTGCCAGCAGTTACGTTCGTGGTGGTGAGCAGTTCTTC. It encodes CASSYVRGGEQFF.

This chain connects TRBV15 to TRBJ1-2, with 7 bases aligning to TRBD1. The CDR3 is made up of 17 amino acids. Germline-derived CDR1 and CDR2 are LNHNV and YYDKDF (reference sequence). The J segment lost 6 bases and the V segment lost 0 bases, leaving 13 bases of the junction unmatched. In DNA form, the CDR3 reads TGTGCCACCAGCAGAGATCGGCGGCAGCAGGGGGTGAATGGCTACACCTTC. It yields the protein CATSRDRRQQGVNGYTF.

The V call is TRBV28, the J call TRBJ1-6, with no clear D. In germline, CDR1 is MDHEN, CDR2 SYDVKM. Trimming stripped 6 bases from V and 9 bases from J, with 27 bases between. This CDR3 has 18 amino acids. This CDR3 reads CASSTPGEGIKLFSPLHF. As DNA, the CDR3 is TGTGCCAGCAGCACTCCAGGAGAAGGGATTAAGCTATTTTCACCCCTCCACTTT.

The chain recombines TRBV23-1 with TRBJ2-5, with 9 positions matching TRBD2. TRBV23-1 counts as an open reading frame of uncertain function. The V segment lost 1 base and the J segment 3 bases; nucleotides outside the gene matches: 6. There are 16 residues in the CDR3. CDR3 sequence: CASSQFLAGPEETQYF. CDR3 bases: TGCGCCAGCAGTCAATTTCTAGCGGGACCGGAAGAGACCCAGTACTTC.

The V call is TRBV7-9, the J call TRBJ1-6, with D unclear. Germline CDR1 SEHNR, CDR2 FQNEAQ (reference sequence). Trimming shortened V by 5 bases and J by 0 bases, and 11 bases separated the two germline ends. The CDR3 is 16 amino acids. DNA for the CDR3: TGTGCCAGCAGCCCGGTACAGCGCTCCTATAATTCACCCCTCCACTTT. Its protein is CASSPVQRSYNSPLHF.

V gene TRBV7-9 combines with J gene TRBJ2-1, with 11 bases fitting TRBD2. Germline loops: CDR1 SEHNR, CDR2 FQNEAQ (reference sequence). CDR3 length: 17 amino acids. V lost 1 base and J lost 5; bases outside the gene matches: 7. The CDR3 loop reads CASSLGSLAGGNNEQFF. The CDR3 DNA reads as TGTGCCAGCAGCTTAGGGAGTCTAGCGGGAGGCAACAATGAGCAGTTCTTC. Complete variable domain (other parts from reference TRBV7-9 and TRBJ2-1): DTGVSQNPRHKITKRGQNVTFRCDPISEHNRLYWYRQTLGQGPEFLTYFQNEAQLEKSRLLSDRFSAERPKGSFSTLEIQRTEQGDSAMYLCASSLGSLAGGNNEQFFGPGTRLTVL.